Listed below are T cell receptor beta chains from one sample, sequenced in a study of CD8 T cells in Susac syndrome. TCRdb recomputed calls from the immunoSEQ multiplex PCR reads with MiXCR, one row per CDR3 protein. Of tens of thousands of distinct CDR3 sequences listed, roughly 93% are singletons. The specimen was CD4+ T cells from PBMCs. These receptors were taken from a human donor with Susac syndrome. CDR3s include the opening cysteine and the closing phenylalanine or tryptophan. Each record gives: V gene, clone size, J gene, CDR3 length, CDR3 protein. Not every row has a clone size; where given, it reads once, few, many or a size class.

TRBV7-9	.	TRBJ2-7	13	CASSLYGAYEQYF
TRBV20-1	.	TRBJ1-5	12	CSARSPNQPQHF
TRBV2	.	TRBJ1-5	15	CASSEEEGAGQPQHF
TRBV30	.	TRBJ1-1	11	CVTQREGEAFF
TRBV11-3	.	TRBJ2-2	15	CASSLPGQVTGELFF
TRBV10-3	.	TRBJ2-2	16	CAISEGENRDTGELFF
TRBV5-1	.	TRBJ2-7	16	CASSLNHRGPSYEQYF
TRBV12-3/TRBV12-4	.	TRBJ2-7	14	CASRGQGLSYEQYF
TRBV20-1	.	TRBJ2-6	15	CSASLKQSRANVLTF
TRBV2	.	TRBJ2-7	14	CASRPRSTDYEQYF
TRBV11-3	.	TRBJ1-1	16	CASSFDPPGLGTEAFF
TRBV3-1	.	TRBJ1-6	14	CASGATSYNSPLHF
TRBV9	.	TRBJ2-1	16	CASSATTGTGGYEQFF
TRBV9	.	TRBJ2-6	18	CASSVVFDSLSGANVLTF
TRBV4-3	once	TRBJ2-7	16	CASSQDPRAAGGKQYF
TRBV30	.	TRBJ1-2	12	CAWSVGPYGYTF
TRBV19	.	TRBJ2-2	16	CASTGGAKELTGELFF
TRBV4-1	.	TRBJ1-1	19	CASSQPIRDVYFPNTEAFF
TRBV7-3	.	TRBJ2-5	14	CASSPQAAPWTQYF
TRBV2	.	TRBJ2-1	15	CASTGVLSSYNEQFF
TRBV20-1	.	TRBJ1-2	12	CSARDTDYGYTF
TRBV5-6	.	TRBJ2-7	15	CASSPTGSIYYEQYF
TRBV7-9	.	TRBJ2-1	13	CASRGLADNEQFF
TRBV4-2	.	TRBJ2-1	17	CASSQRLAGGLYNEQFF
TRBV25-1	.	TRBJ2-3	16	CASSEFGSGRADTQYF
TRBV7-9	.	TRBJ1-5	13	CASSPGESGAQHF
TRBV18	.	TRBJ1-2	13	CASSPDGSYGYTF
TRBV6-6	.	TRBJ2-7	16	CASSYSGQAATYEQYF
TRBV7-3	.	TRBJ2-1	13	CASSLLESNEQFF
TRBV7-9	.	TRBJ2-5	13	CASSLVAEETQYF
TRBV7-3	once	TRBJ2-5	15	CASSLQGGGRETQYF
TRBV30	.	TRBJ2-5	14	CAWSRASGAETQYF
TRBV7-3	.	TRBJ2-3	16	CASSLTWAASTDTQYF
TRBV4-1	.	TRBJ1-3	17	CASSLPGQPLAGNTIYF
TRBV9	.	TRBJ2-7	15	CASSVGTSGGGEQYF
TRBV2	.	TRBJ1-1	11	CATQENTEAFF
TRBV6-2/TRBV6-3	.	TRBJ2-7	15	CASRDHRTGEYEQYF
TRBV27	once	TRBJ2-7	14	CASRGYSGSYEQYF
TRBV20-1	.	TRBJ1-5	13	CSALTIRNQPQHF
TRBV7-9	once	TRBJ2-7	15	CASSRTGALSYEQYF
TRBV6-6	.	TRBJ2-5	14	CASSYGTAQETQYF
TRBV15	.	TRBJ2-1	15	CATSRDVTSASEQFF
TRBV7-9	.	TRBJ1-1	12	CASSITNTEAFF
TRBV2	.	TRBJ2-5	12	CASDMTRETQYF
TRBV5-1	.	TRBJ2-3	16	CASSLGTRGRTDTQYF
TRBV3-1	.	TRBJ2-5	12	CASSQYRETQYF
TRBV30	few	TRBJ1-5	11	CAWSVGQPQHF